Shown below are 15 T cell receptor beta chains from a single sample sequenced in a study of CD8+CD57+ T cells in acquired aplastic anemia. The template for TCR beta VDJ and CDR3 sequence profiling was genomic DNA. From the reads, TCRdb called clonotypes with MiXCR, one entry per CDR3 protein. The sample lists roughly 260,000 distinct CDR3 sequences; 40% to 50% were seen once. Patients who underwent sequencing had shown CD8+CD57+ cell expansion by flow cytometry. Sequenced sample: sorted CD4+, CD8+, or CD8+CD57+ T cells (not recorded which) from PBMCs. The receptors come from a human donor with aplastic anemia.

There are many counts of this clonotype. The genes are TRBV20-1 and TRBJ1-5; 7 bases align to TRBD1. Losses at the gene ends were 3 bases for V and 3 bases for J; bases not matched to a gene: 14. Germline V gene lookup returns CDR1 DFQATT and CDR2 SNEGSKA (reference sequence). This CDR3 has 17 amino acids. As DNA, the CDR3 is TGCAGTGCTAGTGACAGGGTGGAGACGTATCACAATCAGCCCCAGCATTTT. It yields the protein CSASDRVETYHNQPQHF.

This clonotype was counted ten times or more. The chain links TRBV10-3 to TRBJ1-2, with 7 bases fitting TRBD1. The CDR3 covers 14 residues. Germline assignment: CDR1 ENHRY and CDR2 SYGVKD. Trimming at V came to 10 bases and at J to 6 bases, leaving 14 bases not matched to a gene. The CDR3 reads CATYPGGVVDGYTF. CDR3 nucleotides: TGTGCCACCTATCCAGGGGGGGTGGTAGATGGCTACACCTTC.

The gene calls are TRBV24-1 and TRBJ1-1; D not resolved. Between the trimmed V and J ends, which lost 4 bases and 12 bases, there was a span of 8 bases. Germline V gene data show CDR1 as KGHDR and CDR2 as SFDVKD. This CDR3 comprises 10 residues. In DNA, the CDR3 is TGTGCCACCAGTGACTTTCTTTCTTTCTTT. Protein: CATSDFLSFF.

This clonotype was recorded many times. The chain links TRBV20-1 to TRBJ2-3, with 11 nucleotides matching TRBD2. The CDR3 covers 17 residues. V shed 0 bases, J shed 2 bases, and the junction held 7 bases outside the gene matches. Germline V gene data show CDR1 as DFQATT and CDR2 as SNEGSKA (reference sequence). This CDR3 reads CSARDLLSGGDTDTQYF. In DNA, the CDR3 is TGCAGTGCTAGAGATCTCCTTAGCGGGGGGGACACAGATACGCAGTATTTT.

The chain employs TRBV6-6 and TRBJ2-7; no definite D call. Germline V gene sequence: CDR1 MNHNY, CDR2 SVGAGI (reference sequence). Trimming removed 6 bases from V and 7 bases from J, with 13 bases in between. The CDR3 is 12 residues long. The CDR3, as DNA: TGTGCCAGCAGCCCGAACGAAAGGGAGCAGTACTTC. Translated, it gives CASSPNEREQYF.

Many counts were recorded for this clonotype. The chain couples TRBV7-9 to TRBJ1-6; D ambiguous. The V gene's germline CDR1 is SEHNR and CDR2 FQNEAQ (reference sequence). The V end was cut by 5 bases, the J end by 8 bases, with 16 bases between. This CDR3 contains 15 residues. CDR3 protein: CASSKTRERDSPLHF. CDR3 sequence (DNA): TGTGCCAGCAGCAAGACCCGGGAAAGGGATTCACCCCTCCACTTT.

This chain connects TRBV10-3 to TRBJ2-5; 7 positions match TRBD2. Germline-derived CDR1 and CDR2 are ENHRY and SYGVKD. There are 15 residues in the CDR3. Trimming took 2 bases from V and 5 from J; bases not matched to a gene: 8. CDR3 coding DNA: TGTGCCATCAGTGAGGCCCGGACTAGAGGGGAGACCCAGTACTTC. Amino acid sequence: CAISEARTRGETQYF.

The chain is built from TRBV7-9 and TRBJ1-1; a possible D gene is TRBD1 (5 bases). CDR1 and CDR2 from the germline V gene are SEHNR and FQNEAQ (reference sequence). The CDR3 contains 14 residues. The V end was cut by 5 bases, the J end by 3 bases, with 13 bases between. The CDR3 sequence: CASSNLGGDTEAFF. CDR3 DNA: TGTGCCAGCAGCAATCTGGGGGGAGACACTGAAGCTTTCTTT. Using reference TRBV7-9 and TRBJ1-1 for the parts outside the CDR3, the full variable domain is DTGVSQNPRHKITKRGQNVTFRCDPISEHNRLYWYRQTLGQGPEFLTYFQNEAQLEKSRLLSDRFSAERPKGSFSTLEIQRTEQGDSAMYLCASSNLGGDTEAFFGQGTRLTVV.

The V call is TRBV4-1, the J call TRBJ2-1; 12 bases line up with TRBD2. The V gene's germline CDR1 is MGHRA and CDR2 YSYEKL. The CDR3 sequence is 16 residues long. J gave up 6 bases and V 3 bases, and 6 bases lay outside the gene matches. The CDR3 loop reads CASSHATSGGRNEQFF. CDR3 nucleotides: TGCGCCAGCAGCCACGCAACTAGCGGGGGGCGCAATGAGCAGTTCTTC.

J is TRBJ2-3 and V is TRBV24-1; 7 bases are a match to TRBD1. V was pared by 0 bases and J by 2 bases, with 7 bases of the junction left unmatched. CDR1 is KGHDR and CDR2 is SFDVKD in the germline V gene. The CDR3 is made up of 17 amino acids. In DNA, the CDR3 is TGTGCCACCAGTGATTTGAGGGGCAGGGGGAACACAGATACGCAGTATTTT. Translation gives CATSDLRGRGNTDTQYF.

This rearrangement joins TRBV29-1 to TRBJ1-2; D is perhaps TRBD1 (5 bases). Germline CDR1 and CDR2: SQVTM and ANQGSEA. The CDR3 totals 12 residues. Trimming left V 3 bases short and J 8 bases short, with 13 bases between. CDR3 in DNA: TGCAGCGTTGATCCCGGCAGGGCCGGCTACACCTTC. Translating it yields CSVDPGRAGYTF. The full variable domain, completed using reference TRBV29-1 and TRBJ1-2, is SAVISQKPSRDICQRGTSLTIQCQVDSQVTMMFWYRQQPGQSLTLIATANQGSEATYESGFVIDKFPISRPNLTFSTLTVSNMSPEDSSIYLCSVDPGRAGYTFGSGTRLTVV.

This clonotype was recorded many times. The J gene is TRBJ2-1, the V gene TRBV24-1; D perhaps matches TRBD2 (6 bases). V dropped 4 bases and J dropped 3 bases, with 9 bases sitting between them. Germline V gene lookup returns CDR1 KGHDR and CDR2 SFDVKD. The CDR3 is 14 residues long. The CDR3 coding sequence is TGTGCCACCAGTGACCCGGGACTCTACAATGAGCAGTTCTTC. It is translated as CATSDPGLYNEQFF.

About this clonotype itself: As the CDR3 is not closed by the conserved phenylalanine or tryptophan, this likely results from a read error. The V gene is TRBV19, the J gene TRBJ1-4, with a weak D call TRBD1 (5 bases). Germline V gene data show CDR1 as LNHDA and CDR2 as SQIVND (reference sequence). The CDR3 is made up of 14 amino acids. The CDR3 nucleotides are TGTGCCGGTAGTATATACGGGGCGGGAGAAAAACTGTTTCTT. As protein: CAGSIYGAGEKLFL.

This clonotype appeared many times. Its ends do not fully match the called genes, so a read error is possible. The genes are TRBV5-4 and TRBJ2-7; no reliable D call. Germline assignment: CDR1 SGHNT and CDR2 YYREEE (reference sequence). The CDR3 is 15 amino acids. DNA of the CDR3: TGCGCCAGCAGCCTAGGGTGGGCAGACTCCTACGAGCAGTACTTC. As protein: CASSLGWADSYEQYF.

With respect to this clonotype: A read error may explain this, as a much larger clone is one base away. The genes are TRBV6-5 and TRBJ1-6; D unresolved. The CDR3 sequence is 15 residues long. Germline V gene sequence: CDR1 MNHEY, CDR2 SVGAGI. The ends were cut back, 4 bases at V and 7 bases at J, with 14 bases in the middle. The CDR3 region has the DNA TGTGCCAGCAGTTCCTCCGCGCGGGCGAATTCACCCCTCCACTTT. Its protein product is CASSSSARANSPLHF.